This passage covers 28 T cell receptor beta chains from one sample sequenced in a study of T cell clonality in common variable immunodeficiency (dated by TCRdb to about 2015). Libraries were constructed by the immunoSEQ multiplex PCR assay. TCRdb retrieved this table from immuneACCESS and kept in-frame rearrangements only. Not all clones are present; in checked studies, unresolved V genes account for under half, and no reason is known for the remainder. The table puts 45,000 to 70,000 clones in this sample, none counted just once. 5.4% of the sample comes from the top ten. The sequencing input was peripheral blood mononuclear cells. The receptors were gathered from a person aged 18 to 75 in good health.

At least ten counts were recorded for this clone. The CDR3 end lies 3 residues beyond the end of the read and is filled in from the germline J gene. The chain joins TRBV20-1 to TRBJ2-5, with TRBD2 matching 10 bases. The CDR3 covers 14 residues. Germline assignment: CDR1 DFQATT and CDR2 SNEGSKA (reference sequence). The trim removed 3 bases at V and 6 bases at J, leaving 7 bases unmatched. The sequenced part of the CDR3 DNA is TGCAGTGCTAGCATAGCGGGAGGTCCTAAGACC. This codes for CSASIAGGPKT. The full CDR3 reads CSASIAGGPKTQYF.

There are many counts of this clone. Relative to the germline gene, one junction end is altered; a read error may explain this. The missing CDR3 end, 3 residues past where the read stops, is filled in from the germline J gene. J is TRBJ2-7 and V is TRBV4-2; 11 nucleotides match TRBD1. CDR3 length equals 17 residues. Germline lookup yields CDR1 LGHNA and CDR2 YNFKEQ. CDR3 sequence: CASSQVFRTGGFFEQYF. The covered CDR3 bases are TGCGCCAGCAGCCAAGTTTTCCGGACAGGGGGCTTTTTCGAG.

Partial CDR3 DNA: TGTGCCAGCAGCCCCACCGCGGGGGGGAGTAGCACTGAA. This sequence encodes CASSPTAGGSSTE. The whole CDR3 is CASSPTAGGSSTEAFF. The rearrangement joins TRBV7-6 to TRBJ1-1; maybe TRBD1 (5 bases). The CDR3 goes on 3 residues after the read ends, and that part is filled in from the germline J gene. This CDR3 has 16 amino acids. Germline CDR1 reads SGHVS; CDR2 reads FNYEAQ. V was clipped by 5 bases and J by 4 bases, with 20 bases between them.

This clone was counted ten times or more. The CDR3 end falls 3 residues outside the read, so it is completed with the germline J gene. The V and J genes are TRBV4-1 and TRBJ1-6; D call uncertain. V lost 3 bases to trimming and J lost 8 bases, with 5 bases between them. Germline V gene data show CDR1 as MGHRA and CDR2 as YSYEKL. CDR3 length: 12 amino acids. The CDR3 DNA, read in part, is TGCGCCAGCAGCCACAATCATTCACCC. This encodes CASSHNHSP. The complete CDR3 reads CASSHNHSPLHF.

This clone appeared many times. Read sequence stops 3 residues before the CDR3 end, and the germline J gene provides the missing end. The rearrangement uses TRBV30 and TRBJ2-3; weak D call: TRBD1 (6 bases). The V gene's germline CDR1 is GTSNPN and CDR2 SVGIG (reference sequence). The CDR3 has 13 residues. Trimming took off 4 bases at V and 2 bases at J, with 10 bases between the two ends. CDR3 loop: CAWTRGHTDTQYF. The sequenced part of the CDR3 DNA is TGTGCCTGGACCAGGGGCCACACAGATACG. Variable domain in full (rest from reference TRBV30 and TRBJ2-3): SQTIHQWPATLVQPVGSPLSLECTVEGTSNPNLYWYRQAAGRGLQLLFYSVGIGQISSEVPQNLSASRPQDRQFILSSKKLLLSDSGFYLCAWTRGHTDTQYFGPGTRLTVL.

In regard to this clone: The junction departs from germline at one end; a sequencing error may be responsible. The CDR3 bases that were read are TGTGCCAGCAGCCTAGCTGGGACTAGCGGTACTCCGAATGAG. Translated, it gives CASSLAGTSGTPNE. The entire CDR3 protein is CASSLAGTSGTPNEQFF. The J gene is TRBJ2-1, the V gene TRBV7-2, with TRBD2 matching 11 bases. The DNA ends 3 residues before the CDR3 does, and the rest of the CDR3 is filled in from the germline J gene. CDR1 is SGHTA, CDR2 FQGNSA, per germline. The CDR3 is made up of 17 amino acids.

This clone appeared many times. A read error may account for a junction end that differs from germline. The CDR3 end falls 3 residues outside the read, so it is completed with the germline J gene. The chain recombines TRBV5-1 with TRBJ1-1, with D possibly TRBD1 on 6 matching bases. The CDR3 loop spans 17 amino acids. Germline values: CDR1 SGHRS, CDR2 YFSETQ. CDR3 bases read: TGCGTCAGCAGCTTGAGGGCACAGGGAGTAGTTAACACTGAA. Residues: CVSSLRAQGVVNTE. In full, the CDR3 is CVSSLRAQGVVNTEAFF.

This clone occurred many times. The read comes to an end 3 residues before the CDR3 does, leaving the germline J gene to fill in the end. This chain joins TRBV30 and TRBJ2-1; TRBD2 aligns across 7 bases. Germline CDR1 reads GTSNPN; CDR2 reads SVGIG (reference sequence). The CDR3 consists of 16 residues. V trimming: 0 bases; J trimming: 5 bases; junction bases outside the gene matches: 10. The DNA read from the CDR3 is TGTGCCTGGAGTGTATTAGCGGGTGGACTAGACAATGAG. Protein sequence: CAWSVLAGGLDNE. The whole CDR3 protein is CAWSVLAGGLDNEQFF.

In this sample, this clone turned up many times. The read ends 3 residues before the CDR3 terminus; that terminus is restored from the germline J gene. The chain employs TRBV18 and TRBJ2-3; unclear D gene. Trimming cost V 3 bases and J 5 bases, with 6 bases left between them. The germline CDR1 and CDR2 sequences are KGHSH and LQKENI. This CDR3 has 12 amino acids. This CDR3 is CASSPVRDTQYF. The CDR3 DNA, read in part, is TGTGCCAGCTCACCGGTTAGAGATACG.

This clone was counted many times. Read data end 3 residues before the CDR3 end; the end is taken from the germline J gene. This rearrangement joins TRBV3-1 (or the pseudogene TRBV3-2) to TRBJ1-1; 8 bases map to TRBD1. The V and J ends lost 3 bases and 4 bases, in that order; junction bases with no gene match: 7. CDR1 and CDR2 from the germline V gene are LGHDT and YNNKEL (reference sequence). There are 15 residues in the CDR3. Incomplete CDR3 DNA: TGTGCCAGCAGCCAGGGGCAGGGGGCAGGCACTGAA. The encoded protein is CASSQGQGAGTE. The CDR3 as a whole reads CASSQGQGAGTEAFF.

In this sample, this clone turned up many times. The read gets to within 3 residues of the CDR3 end, and the germline J gene fills in the rest. The gene calls are TRBV19 and TRBJ1-5; D unresolved. The CDR3 sequence is 15 residues long. Germline V gene sequence: CDR1 LNHDA, CDR2 SQIVND (reference sequence). V was trimmed by 3 bases and J by 3 bases, leaving 12 bases between them. Partial CDR3 DNA: TGTGCCAGTAGTATTAGGGCAGCTTTCAATCAGCCC. Translated, it gives CASSIRAAFNQP. The entire CDR3 is CASSIRAAFNQPQHF. The variable domain in full, completed from reference TRBV19 and TRBJ1-5, reads DGGITQSPKYLFRKEGQNVTLSCEQNLNHDAMYWYRQDPGQGLRLIYYSQIVNDFQKGDIAEGYSVSREKKESFPLTVTSAQKNPTAFYLCASSIRAAFNQPQHFGDGTRLSIL.

In its sample, this clone was seen many times. The sequence runs out 3 residues before the end of the CDR3; the remainder is reconstructed from the germline J gene. The V and J genes are TRBV28 and TRBJ1-3; 7 nucleotides line up with TRBD1. Trimming took 5 bases from V and 0 from J; bases not matched to a gene: 4. Germline V CDR1 and CDR2: MDHEN, SYDVKM. This CDR3 has 15 residues. The CDR3 protein is CASSIQGNSGNTIYF. The part of the CDR3 DNA that was read is TGTGCCAGCAGTATACAGGGGAACTCTGGAAACACC. Full variable domain (rest looked up from reference TRBV28 and TRBJ1-3): DVKVTQSSRYLVKRTGEKVFLECVQDMDHENMFWYRQDPGLGLRLIYFSYDVKMKEKGDIPEGYSVSREKKERFSLILESASTNQTSMYLCASSIQGNSGNTIYFGEGSWLTVV.

This clone showed up many times. The CDR3 end lies 3 residues beyond the end of the read and is filled in from the germline J gene. The rearrangement joins TRBV6-1 to TRBJ2-3; D remains unclear. V shed 3 bases and J shed 3 bases, with 10 bases lying between them. Germline V CDR1 and CDR2: MNHNS, SASEGT. The CDR3 is 14 amino acids. The part of the CDR3 DNA that was read is TGTGCCAGCAGTGAGACAATAGGAACAGATACG. Translated: CASSETIGTDT. The entire CDR3 protein is CASSETIGTDTQYF.

This clone was counted many times. Sequencing ends 3 residues short of the CDR3 end; the germline J gene provides the rest. The chain has TRBV5-4 and TRBJ2-7; D ambiguous. V lost 4 bases to trimming and J lost 2 bases, with 10 bases between them. Germline lookup yields CDR1 SGHNT and CDR2 YYREEE (reference sequence). This CDR3 spans 13 amino acids. CDR3 DNA (partial): TGTGCCAGCAGCCTAGGCCTGACCTACGAG. Translation gives CASSLGLTYE. The CDR3 as a whole reads CASSLGLTYEQYF.

This clone was counted at least ten times. The CDR3 extends 3 residues past the end of the read, so its final part is completed from the germline J gene. The J gene is TRBJ2-7, the V gene TRBV5-4, with 7 bases aligning to TRBD2. This CDR3 region has 14 residues. The germline gives CDR1 SGHNT, CDR2 YYREEE (reference sequence). Unmatched junction bases numbered 5, after V lost 3 bases and J lost 2 bases. The CDR3 here is CASSSASGPYEQYF. Incomplete CDR3 DNA: TGTGCCAGCAGCTCAGCTAGCGGCCCCTACGAG.

This clone was detected many times. The CDR3 end falls 3 residues outside the read, so it is completed with the germline J gene. This rearrangement joins TRBV5-4 to TRBJ1-2; TRBD1 matches at 9 bases. This CDR3 is built from 16 residues. The V and J ends lost 3 bases and 6 bases, in that order; junction bases with no gene match: 12. Germline V CDR1 and CDR2: SGHNT, YYREEE (reference sequence). The CDR3 DNA, read in part, is TGTGCCAGCAGCTCCGCACCGGGACAGGGCCGGGATGGC. This codes for CASSSAPGQGRDG. The full CDR3 protein is CASSSAPGQGRDGYTF.

The table lists this clone with many counts. The CDR3 is cut off 3 residues early in the read; its end comes from the germline J gene. The rearrangement uses TRBV5-1 and TRBJ2-1; D perhaps matches TRBD1 (6 bases). The ends were cut back, 4 bases at V and 9 bases at J, with 17 bases in the middle. The germline V gene has CDR1 SGHRS and CDR2 YFSETQ. The CDR3 spans 14 residues. This CDR3 is CASSPSRHRVEQFF. CDR3 DNA, as far as it was read: TGCGCCAGCAGCCCCAGCCGGCACAGGGTTGAG.

This clone came up many times. The read finishes 3 residues shy of the CDR3 end, and the germline J gene is used to complete it. The V gene is TRBV19, the J gene TRBJ2-5; no reliable D call. Germline V gives CDR1 LNHDA, CDR2 SQIVND (reference sequence). The CDR3 has 13 amino acids. V dropped 3 bases and J dropped 1 base, with 6 bases sitting between them. This chain's CDR3 is CASSMVSQETQYF. Incomplete CDR3 DNA: TGTGCCAGTAGTATGGTCAGCCAAGAGACC.

Ten or more counts support this clone. Sequencing ends 3 residues short of the CDR3 end; the germline J gene provides the rest. This chain connects TRBV4-2 to TRBJ1-4; 7 nucleotides match TRBD1. The CDR3 covers 16 residues. From germline, CDR1 is LGHNA and CDR2 YNFKEQ. Trimming took 1 base from V and 0 from J; bases not matched to a gene: 2. CDR3 protein: CASSQGQGTTNEKLFF. CDR3 bases read: TGTGCCAGCAGCCAAGGACAGGGTACAACTAATGAAAAA.

This clone was counted ten times or more. The CDR3 end falls 3 residues outside the read, so it is completed with the germline J gene. The chain employs TRBV20-1 and TRBJ1-1; TRBD1 matches 8 bases. V shed 0 bases and J 6 bases; nucleotides not matched to a gene: 9. The length of the CDR3 is 15 residues. Germline V gene data show CDR1 as DFQATT and CDR2 as SNEGSKA (reference sequence). The CDR3 loop is CSARDWRQGHPEAFF. CDR3 DNA, as far as it was read: TGCAGTGCTAGAGATTGGAGACAGGGGCACCCTGAA.

This clone came up many times. The read terminates 3 residues ahead of where the CDR3 ends, so the germline J gene completes it. The chain employs TRBV29-1 and TRBJ2-2, with 10 bases identical to TRBD1. The trim removed 3 bases at V and 7 bases at J, leaving 11 bases unmatched. This CDR3 is 16 amino acids long. CDR1 is SQVTM and CDR2 is ANQGSEA in the germline V gene. This CDR3 is CSVDVGQGIGIGELFF. CDR3 bases read: TGCAGCGTTGATGTGGGACAGGGGATAGGCATCGGGGAG.

This clone was found many times. The CDR3 end falls 3 residues outside the read, so it is completed with the germline J gene. The gene calls are TRBV6-2 or TRBV6-3 and TRBJ1-4; a possible D gene is TRBD1 (5 bases). Germline V lookup: CDR1 MNHEY, CDR2 SVGEGT. V shed 2 bases and J shed 10 bases, with 14 bases lying between them. The CDR3 is made up of 14 amino acids. The CDR3 spells CASSYGTGLAKLFF. CDR3 DNA, as far as it was read: TGTGCCAGCAGTTACGGAACGGGACTAGCAAAA.

The table lists this clone with many counts. The read gets to within 3 residues of the CDR3 end, and the germline J gene fills in the rest. The rearrangement joins TRBV5-6 to TRBJ2-4; no definite D call. The CDR3 extends over 12 amino acids. The V gene lost 4 bases and the J gene lost 3 bases, with 5 bases spanning the gap. The germline gives CDR1 SGHDT, CDR2 YYEEEE. This CDR3 reads CASSHGKNIQYF. The DNA read from the CDR3 is TGTGCCAGCAGCCACGGCAAAAACATT.

The sample holds many counts of this clone. The DNA ends 3 residues before the CDR3 does, and the rest of the CDR3 is filled in from the germline J gene. The chain combines TRBV28 with TRBJ1-5; D gene ambiguous. Trimming stripped 4 bases from V and 1 base from J, with 8 bases between. CDR1 MDHEN and CDR2 SYDVKM come from the germline V gene. The CDR3 is 14 residues long. The DNA read from the CDR3 is TGTGCCAGCAGTTCGAGACAAAGCAATCAGCCC. Protein product: CASSSRQSNQP. The CDR3, in full, reads CASSSRQSNQPQHF.

With regard to this clone: The read gets to within 3 residues of the CDR3 end, and the germline J gene fills in the rest. The J gene is TRBJ1-5, the V gene TRBV7-3; a possible D gene is TRBD1 (5 bases). CDR1 and CDR2 (germline): SGHTA, FQGTGA. CDR3 length: 14 residues. The germline V and J ends were trimmed by 2 bases and 6 bases, with 11 bases remaining between them. The CDR3 DNA, read in part, is TGTGCCAGCAGCTTAGGTGGGCAGGGTCAGCCC. This translates into CASSLGGQGQP. Given in full, the CDR3 is CASSLGGQGQPQHF.

At least ten counts were recorded for this clone. Read sequence stops 3 residues before the CDR3 end, and the germline J gene provides the missing end. The chain recombines TRBV19 with TRBJ1-2, with D perhaps matching TRBD1 (5 bases). Germline CDR1 is LNHDA and CDR2 is SQIVND (reference sequence). The CDR3 contains 15 residues. The CDR3 here is CASSIVGGFPPGYTF. The sequenced CDR3 bases are TGTGCCAGTAGTATAGTCGGGGGGTTCCCTCCCGGC. The whole variable domain, remainder taken from reference TRBV19 and TRBJ1-2, is DGGITQSPKYLFRKEGQNVTLSCEQNLNHDAMYWYRQDPGQGLRLIYYSQIVNDFQKGDIAEGYSVSREKKESFPLTVTSAQKNPTAFYLCASSIVGGFPPGYTFGSGTRLTVV.

This clone was counted ten times or more. The CDR3 goes on 3 residues after the read ends, and that part is filled in from the germline J gene. This chain joins TRBV18 and TRBJ1-2; no reliable D call. The CDR3 spans 15 residues. Germline V gene data show CDR1 as KGHSH and CDR2 as LQKENI. The covered CDR3 bases are TGTGCCAGCTCACCTGATATAGGAGTGGGCAAGGGC. Protein product: CASSPDIGVGKG. The whole CDR3 region reads CASSPDIGVGKGYTF. Full variable domain (missing parts from reference TRBV18 and TRBJ1-2): NAGVMQNPRHLVRRRGQEARLRCSPMKGHSHVYWYRQLPEEGLKFMVYLQKENIIDESGMPKERFSAEFPKEGPSILRIQQVVRGDSAAYFCASSPDIGVGKGYTFGSGTRLTVV.

This clone was seen many times. The CDR3 goes on 3 residues after the read ends, and that part is filled in from the germline J gene. This chain links TRBV5-5 with TRBJ2-7; the D gene is possibly TRBD2 (5 bases). The germline V and J ends were trimmed by 0 bases and 3 bases, with 10 bases remaining between them. CDR3 size: 14 residues. Per the germline V gene, CDR1 is SGHKS and CDR2 is YYEKEE (reference sequence). The DNA read from the CDR3 is TGTGCCAGCAGCTTGGGGCCTCGGGGCTACGAG. Translating it yields CASSLGPRGYE. The CDR3 in its entirety is CASSLGPRGYEQYF.